This T cell receptor (beta chain) comes out of a study of blood T cell repertoires in COVID-19. Study overall: Acute and convalescent COVID-19 specimens originated in the United States, Italy and Spain. T cells, B-cell-depleted T cells, or PBMCs supplied cDNA or gDNA.

This CDR3 is built from 13 residues. Losses at the gene ends were 4 bases for V and 6 bases for J; bases not matched to a gene: 4. The germline CDR1 and CDR2 sequences are SGHRS and YFSETQ. Measured with immunoSEQ multiplex PCR; TCRdb has only the in-frame clones, and not every one. The data contain 300,000 to 350,000 clones, about four fifths of them singletons. The J gene is TRBJ1-2, the V gene TRBV5-1; 9 nucleotides agree with TRBD1. The TCR originated in a man aged 30-40 years with active or convalescent COVID-19. What was sequenced was peripheral blood. In nucleotides, the CDR3 is TGCGCCAGCAGCACCCGGACAGGGGATGGCTACACCTTC. This encodes CASSTRTGDGYTF.